The 31 T cell receptor beta chains given below trace back to one sample, sequenced in a study of shared clonotypes between healthy human individuals. Assay used: immunoSEQ multiplex PCR; TCRdb lists only in-frame clones, some missing. The sample lists some 2,500,000 clones, approximately 94% occurring once. The sequenced sample was naive CD4+ T cells from PBMCs. Indicated subset: CD45RA+ positively selected. The receptors shown here come from a man between 18 and 29 years old in good health. Some clones in this sample may be carry-over from other donors' samples.

In regard to this clone: This CDR3 is also generated by other DNA sequences in the sample. The J gene is TRBJ2-7, the V gene TRBV15; the match to TRBD1 covers 9 bases. Per the germline V gene, CDR1 is LNHNV and CDR2 is YYDKDF (reference sequence). CDR3 size: 14 residues. The V gene end was trimmed by 2 bases and the J gene end by 4 bases; junction bases not matched to a gene: 3. CDR3 sequence reads: CATSRPGQGYEQYF. The CDR3 bases are TGTGCCACCAGCAGACCGGGACAGGGATACGAGCAGTACTTC.

This chain uses TRBV7-8 with TRBJ1-1; D call uncertain. V was pared by 1 base and J by 10 bases, with 13 bases between. The CDR3 loop spans 13 amino acids. Germline loops: CDR1 SGHVS, CDR2 FQNEAQ. The chain's CDR3 is CASSLDGSGVAFF. CDR3 bases: TGTGCCAGCAGCTTAGATGGCTCTGGTGTAGCTTTCTTT.

This clone was recorded only once. CDR3 loop: CASTDTIWGGSTNEKLFF. DNA for the CDR3: TGTGCCAGCACCGACACCATTTGGGGGGGTTCTACTAATGAAAAACTGTTTTTT. V gene TRBV7-8 combines with J gene TRBJ1-4; TRBD1 is a possible D gene (5 bases). The CDR3 is made up of 18 amino acids. Trimming removed 7 bases from V and 2 bases from J, with 23 bases in between. From germline, CDR1 is SGHVS and CDR2 FQNEAQ.

The chain uses TRBV4-3 and TRBJ2-3, with 13 bases matching TRBD2. Germline CDR1 LGHNA, CDR2 YSLEER. Germline trimming cut 2 bases from V and 4 bases from J; bases unmatched to any gene: 3. This CDR3 comprises 16 residues. DNA for the CDR3: TGCGCCAGCAGCCAAACGACTAGCGGGAGGTCAGATACGCAGTATTTT. Translated, it gives CASSQTTSGRSDTQYF.

Regarding this clone: One junction end disagrees with the germline gene, perhaps due to a read error. CDR3 amino acids: CSVDRGGNVLTF. The DNA for the CDR3 is TGCAGCGTTGATAGAGGGGGCAACGTCCTGACTTTC. The rearrangement joins TRBV29-1 to TRBJ2-6; D might be TRBD1 (6 bases). Germline loops: CDR1 SQVTM, CDR2 ANQGSEA. CDR3 length: 12 amino acids.

V and J are TRBV10-1 and TRBJ1-1; the D gene is possibly TRBD1 (5 bases). The CDR3 consists of 13 residues. V gave up 2 bases and J gave up 5 bases, with 9 bases separating them. The germline gives CDR1 WNHNN, CDR2 SYGVQD (reference sequence). The CDR3 DNA reads TGCGCCAGCAGTGAGACGCGGGGGACTGAAGCTTTCTTT. Translating it yields CASSETRGTEAFF.

Points on this clone: In the same sample, other DNA sequences code for this CDR3. The CDR3 loop reads CASSLGQYQPQHF. As DNA, the CDR3 is TGCGCCAGCAGCCTGGGACAGTATCAGCCCCAGCATTTT. The J gene is TRBJ1-5, the V gene TRBV5-1, with 7 bases matching TRBD1. Germline CDR1 is SGHRS and CDR2 is YFSETQ. Losses at the gene ends were 4 bases for V and 5 bases for J; bases not matched to a gene: 3. The CDR3 has 13 residues.

The V call is TRBV5-1, the J call TRBJ2-1; 8 nucleotides align to TRBD1. Trimming removed 4 bases from V and 7 bases from J; junction bases left unmatched: 13. In germline, CDR1 is SGHRS, CDR2 YFSETQ. The CDR3 contains 16 residues. The CDR3, as DNA: TGCGCCAGCAGCCTACCCCCCACAGGGGGGTTGAATGAGCAGTTCTTC. It is translated as CASSLPPTGGLNEQFF.

This chain joins TRBV27 and TRBJ1-5, with 8 bases that match TRBD1. The CDR3 runs to 17 residues. CDR1 is MNHEY, CDR2 SMNVEV, per germline (reference sequence). With V trimmed by 7 bases and J by 3 bases, 14 bases remained unmatched. The CDR3 protein is CASTLSEGQGFNQPQHF. The CDR3 DNA is TGTGCCAGCACCTTATCTGAAGGACAGGGATTCAATCAGCCCCAGCATTTT.

This chain connects TRBV7-2 to TRBJ2-6; 7 bases are shared with TRBD2. CDR3 size: 15 residues. Germline V gene sequence: CDR1 SGHTA, CDR2 FQGNSA. Germline trimming cut 8 bases from V and 1 base from J; bases unmatched to any gene: 5. The CDR3 sequence is CASGRAGSGANVLTF. DNA for the CDR3: TGTGCCAGCGGCAGAGCGGGATCTGGGGCCAACGTCCTGACTTTC.

This rearrangement joins TRBV7-9 to TRBJ1-4; D is unclear. V lost 1 base and J 7 bases, leaving 7 bases between the germline ends. The V gene's germline CDR1 is SEHNR and CDR2 FQNEAQ (reference sequence). This CDR3 comprises 13 residues. CDR3 sequence: CASSLGPGEKLFF. The CDR3 bases are TGTGCCAGCAGCTTAGGCCCAGGTGAAAAACTGTTTTTT.

The chain is built from TRBV19 and TRBJ1-4; D call uncertain. This CDR3 spans 13 amino acids. Germline CDR1 LNHDA, CDR2 SQIVND (reference sequence). The V and J ends lost 3 bases and 7 bases respectively, with 9 bases between them. The CDR3 loop reads CASSMGEVEKLFF. In nucleotides, the CDR3 is TGTGCCAGTAGTATGGGAGAAGTTGAAAAACTGTTTTTT.

J is TRBJ2-7 and V is TRBV5-1, with unresolved D. This CDR3 spans 13 amino acids. In germline, CDR1 is SGHRS, CDR2 YFSETQ. Trimming shortened V by 6 bases and J by 0 bases, and 10 bases separated the two germline ends. The chain's CDR3 is CASTEVSSYEQYF. The CDR3 nucleotides read TGCGCCAGCACTGAGGTTAGCTCCTACGAGCAGTACTTC.

The chain uses TRBV18 and TRBJ2-1; 8 bases match TRBD2. The CDR3 contains 17 residues. V lost 2 bases to trimming and J lost 1 base; unmatched junction nucleotides: 7. CDR1 KGHSH and CDR2 LQKENI come from the germline V gene. The CDR3 protein is CASSPYGLAWSYNEQFF. CDR3 in DNA: TGTGCCAGCTCACCATACGGACTAGCCTGGTCCTACAATGAGCAGTTCTTC.

This sequence joins TRBV5-1 and TRBJ1-2; the D is unclear. The germline V gene has CDR1 SGHRS and CDR2 YFSETQ. V gave up 3 bases and J gave up 4 bases, with 13 bases separating them. There are 14 residues in the CDR3. The CDR3 DNA follows: TGCGCCAGCAGCTCCCAGACACCCTCCTATGGCTACACCTTC. Its protein is CASSSQTPSYGYTF.

This chain uses TRBV5-1 with TRBJ2-1; 8 bases align to TRBD2. V shed 3 bases, J shed 4 bases, and the junction held 9 bases outside the gene matches. Germline values: CDR1 SGHRS, CDR2 YFSETQ. The CDR3 is made up of 16 amino acids. The CDR3 spells CASSYLLAGQYNEQFF. The CDR3 DNA sequence: TGCGCCAGCAGCTACCTCCTAGCGGGCCAGTACAATGAGCAGTTCTTC.

This chain links TRBV30 with TRBJ2-7; D is undetermined. The CDR3 is made up of 14 amino acids. V was shortened by 0 bases and J by 6 bases, with 15 bases between the two germline ends. Germline CDR1 and CDR2: GTSNPN and SVGIG (reference sequence). The CDR3 sequence: CAWSVRWEGREQYF. The CDR3 bases are TGTGCCTGGAGTGTAAGGTGGGAAGGGCGCGAGCAGTACTTC.

This rearrangement joins TRBV30 to TRBJ1-2; possible D gene TRBD1, 6 bases. The germline V and J ends were trimmed by 1 base and 8 bases, with 20 bases remaining between them. CDR1 GTSNPN and CDR2 SVGIG come from the germline V gene (reference sequence). The CDR3 is made up of 15 amino acids. CDR3 in amino acids: CAWSAGWGATFGYTF. CDR3 DNA sequence: TGTGCCTGGAGTGCGGGCTGGGGGGCCACGTTCGGCTACACCTTC. The entire variable domain, with the rest obtained from reference TRBV30 and TRBJ1-2, is as follows: SQTIHQWPATLVQPVGSPLSLECTVEGTSNPNLYWYRQAAGRGLQLLFYSVGIGQISSEVPQNLSASRPQDRQFILSSKKLLLSDSGFYLCAWSAGWGATFGYTFGSGTRLTVV.

The chain employs TRBV29-1 and TRBJ2-5; 11 nucleotides match TRBD1. The CDR3 runs 14 residues. Germline V gene sequence: CDR1 SQVTM, CDR2 ANQGSEA. The ends lost 6 bases at V and 4 bases at J; junction bases unmatched: 7. The CDR3 DNA sequence: TGCAGCGTCCAGAGGGACAGGGGGGCAGAGACCCAGTACTTC. Residues: CSVQRDRGAETQYF.

In its sample, this clone was seen a few times. The J gene is TRBJ1-1, the V gene TRBV2; D possibly corresponds to TRBD1 (5 bases). The germline V and J ends were trimmed by 8 bases and 5 bases, with 18 bases remaining between them. The germline CDR1 and CDR2 sequences are SNHLY and FYNNEI. This CDR3 comprises 14 residues. CDR3 DNA sequence: TGTGCCAGCGAGTGGTTGACAGCAGGTACTGAAGCTTTCTTT. Amino acids: CASEWLTAGTEAFF.

This clone was seen only once. The J gene is TRBJ2-1, the V gene TRBV9; 9 positions match TRBD2. Germline loops: CDR1 SGDLS, CDR2 YYNGEE. V lost 3 bases to trimming and J lost 8 bases; unmatched junction nucleotides: 6. CDR3 length: 14 amino acids. CDR3: CASSAGLAMDEQFF. In DNA form, the CDR3 reads TGTGCCAGCAGCGCGGGACTAGCAATGGATGAGCAGTTCTTC.

J is TRBJ2-2 and V is TRBV4-2, with D perhaps matching TRBD1 or TRBD2 (5 bases each). Germline V gene data show CDR1 as LGHNA and CDR2 as YNFKEQ. V dropped 3 bases and J dropped 2 bases, with 10 bases sitting between them. CDR3 length: 15 amino acids. The CDR3: CASSHPGTNTGELFF. The CDR3 DNA follows: TGTGCCAGCAGCCACCCCGGGACCAACACCGGGGAGCTGTTTTTT.

The V and J genes are TRBV7-3 and TRBJ2-2, with D tentatively TRBD1 or TRBD2 (5 bases each). From germline, CDR1 is SGHTA and CDR2 FQGTGA. Trimming took off 2 bases at V and 2 bases at J, with 12 bases between the two ends. The CDR3 spans 16 residues. The CDR3 spells CASSLQQGPNTGELFF. CDR3 bases: TGTGCCAGCAGCTTACAGCAGGGACCAAACACCGGGGAGCTGTTTTTT.

The chain carries TRBV29-1 and TRBJ2-1, with 7 bases matching TRBD1. The CDR3 is 16 residues long. With 6 bases clipped from V and 5 bases from J, the junction kept 16 bases outside the gene matches. CDR1 and CDR2 from the germline V gene are SQVTM and ANQGSEA. The CDR3 DNA is TGCAGCGTGGGAGAATACCGGGACAGACCGAACAATGAGCAGTTCTTC. Translation gives CSVGEYRDRPNNEQFF.

J is TRBJ2-7 and V is TRBV18; 9 positions agree with TRBD2. V lost 4 bases and J lost 0; bases outside the gene matches: 4. The CDR3 totals 15 residues. Germline CDR1 KGHSH, CDR2 LQKENI. CDR3 region: CASSQGLALSYEQYF. For the CDR3, the DNA is TGTGCCAGCTCACAAGGACTAGCGCTCTCCTACGAGCAGTACTTC.

Concerning this clone itself: Other DNA sequences in the same sample also yield this CDR3. J is TRBJ2-7 and V is TRBV19, with D unresolved. The CDR3 spans 14 residues. Deletions cut 3 bases from V and 4 bases from J, with 13 bases between. Germline V gene lookup returns CDR1 LNHDA and CDR2 SQIVND (reference sequence). The CDR3 sequence: CASSIVGSSYEQYF. Written as DNA, the CDR3 is TGTGCCAGTAGTATCGTAGGGTCAAGTTACGAGCAGTACTTC.

The chain is built from TRBV28 and TRBJ1-2, with TRBD1 matching 8 bases. CDR3 length equals 13 residues. Germline V gives CDR1 MDHEN, CDR2 SYDVKM. Trimming at V came to 6 bases and at J to 8 bases, leaving 8 bases not matched to a gene. The CDR3 coding sequence is TGTGCCAGCAGCAACCAGGGGGCGAGGGGCTACACCTTC. Amino acids: CASSNQGARGYTF.

The chain couples TRBV10-3 to TRBJ1-2; 10 bases align to TRBD1. The CDR3 has 16 residues. Germline lookup yields CDR1 ENHRY and CDR2 SYGVKD. Trimming took 6 bases from V and 6 from J; bases not matched to a gene: 13. In DNA form, the CDR3 reads TGTGCCATCAGGGGAAACTTGGACAGGGGGTATCATGGCTACACCTTC. This codes for CAIRGNLDRGYHGYTF.

The genes are TRBV30 and TRBJ1-4, with TRBD1 matching over 7 bases. Per germline, CDR1 GTSNPN and CDR2 SVGIG (reference sequence). This CDR3 has 13 residues. V gave up 7 bases and J gave up 8 bases; unmatched junction bases: 10. CDR3 DNA: TGTGCCTATAACGACAGGGTAGGGGAAAAACTGTTTTTT. This gives the protein CAYNDRVGEKLFF.

The genes are TRBV5-1 and TRBJ2-7, with 8 bases identical to TRBD2. CDR3 length: 14 residues. Germline V gene sequence: CDR1 SGHRS, CDR2 YFSETQ. V shed 5 bases and J 1 base; nucleotides not matched to a gene: 5. CDR3 nucleotide sequence: TGCGCCAGCAGAGGGCGCGGGGGGTCCTACGAGCAGTACTTC. Its translation is CASRGRGGSYEQYF.

V usage is TRBV27 and J usage is TRBJ2-1; D not certain. Per the germline V gene, CDR1 is MNHEY and CDR2 is SMNVEV (reference sequence). CDR3 length equals 18 residues. Trimming removed 8 bases from V and 0 bases from J, with 23 bases in between. The CDR3 protein is CASEPLRGSDSSYNEQFF. CDR3 coding DNA: TGTGCCAGCGAACCCCTCCGCGGTAGTGATAGCTCCTACAATGAGCAGTTCTTC.